This TCR beta chain was sequenced for a study of shared clonotypes between healthy human individuals. V lost 0 bases and J lost 3, with 13 bases in between. The CDR3 runs 17 residues. Germline V gene lookup returns CDR1 SGHRS and CDR2 YFSETQ. Sequenced by immunoSEQ multiplex PCR; TCRdb stores in-frame clones only, minus some. The sample holds about 1.4 million clones, more than 95% seen once. This receptor was identified in a man under 40 in good health. Sequences were obtained from naive CD4+ T cells sorted from blood. Subset described: CD45RA+ positively selected. The J gene is TRBJ2-6, the V gene TRBV5-1, with TRBD1 as a possible D gene (6 bases). The CDR3 DNA sequence: TGCGCCAGCAGCTTGGCCGGGGCAGGGGTTGGGGCCAACGTCCTGACTTTC. Residues: CASSLAGAGVGANVLTF.